This TCR beta chain is from a study of technical replicates of blood from a few donors. Using immunoSEQ multiplex PCR, the repertoire was profiled, and TCRdb retains in-frame clones only, with some absent. The table records fewer than 90,000 clones, around 94% of them present only once. Trimming removed 1 base at V and 5 bases at J, with 17 bases between. Germline-derived CDR1 and CDR2 are MGHRA and YSYEKL. The CDR3 extends over 16 amino acids. Sequencing was performed on T cells isolated from PBMCs. This receptor was identified in a human donor in good health. The chain joins TRBV4-1 to TRBJ1-1; D remains ambiguous. The CDR3 region has the DNA TGCGCCAGCAGCCAAGGGATCAGAGGGTTCGGGACTGAAGCTTTCTTT. Amino acid sequence: CASSQGIRGFGTEAFF.